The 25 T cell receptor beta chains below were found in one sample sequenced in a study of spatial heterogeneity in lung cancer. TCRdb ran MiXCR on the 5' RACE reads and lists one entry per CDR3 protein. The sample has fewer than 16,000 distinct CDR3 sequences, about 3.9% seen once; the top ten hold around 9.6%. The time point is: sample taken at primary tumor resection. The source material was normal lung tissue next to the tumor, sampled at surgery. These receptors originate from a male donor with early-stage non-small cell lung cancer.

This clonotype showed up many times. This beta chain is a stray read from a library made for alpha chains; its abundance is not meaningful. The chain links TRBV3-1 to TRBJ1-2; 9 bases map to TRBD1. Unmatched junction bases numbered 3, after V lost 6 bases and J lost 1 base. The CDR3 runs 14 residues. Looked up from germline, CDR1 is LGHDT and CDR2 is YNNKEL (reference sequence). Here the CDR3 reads CASRRQGDNYGYTF. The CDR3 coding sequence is TGTGCCAGCAGACGACAGGGGGATAACTATGGCTACACCTTC.

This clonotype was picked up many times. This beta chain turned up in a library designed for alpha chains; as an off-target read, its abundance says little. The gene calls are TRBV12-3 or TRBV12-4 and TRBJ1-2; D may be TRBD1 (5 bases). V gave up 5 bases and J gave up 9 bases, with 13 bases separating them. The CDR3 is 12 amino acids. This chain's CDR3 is CASSGGDRRYTF. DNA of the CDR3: TGTGCCAGCAGTGGAGGGGATAGACGCTACACCTTC.

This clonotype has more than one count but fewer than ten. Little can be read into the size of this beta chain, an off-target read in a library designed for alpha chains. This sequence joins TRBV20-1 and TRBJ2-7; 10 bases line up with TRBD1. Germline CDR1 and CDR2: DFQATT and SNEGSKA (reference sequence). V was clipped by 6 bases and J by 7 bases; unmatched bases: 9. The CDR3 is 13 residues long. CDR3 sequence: CSAAGTGAWEQYF. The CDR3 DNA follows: TGCAGTGCCGCCGGGACAGGGGCTTGGGAGCAGTACTTC.

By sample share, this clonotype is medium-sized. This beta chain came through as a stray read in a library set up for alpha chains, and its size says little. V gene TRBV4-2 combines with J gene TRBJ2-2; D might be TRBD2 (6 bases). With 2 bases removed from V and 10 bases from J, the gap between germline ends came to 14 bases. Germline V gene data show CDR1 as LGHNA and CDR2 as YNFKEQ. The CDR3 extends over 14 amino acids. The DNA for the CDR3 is TGTGCCAGCAGCCAAATAGGAGGGGTGGCGGAGCTGTTTTTT. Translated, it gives CASSQIGGVAELFF.

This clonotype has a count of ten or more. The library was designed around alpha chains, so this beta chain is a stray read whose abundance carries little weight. CDR3 residues: CASSQEVAANYGYTF. The CDR3 DNA sequence: TGTGCCAGCAGCCAAGAGGTGGCCGCTAACTATGGCTACACCTTC. The J gene is TRBJ1-2, the V gene TRBV4-2; D gene ambiguous. The V gene's germline CDR1 is LGHNA and CDR2 YNFKEQ. This CDR3 is 15 amino acids long. The V end lost 0 bases, the J end lost 0 bases, and 8 bases lay between the germline ends.

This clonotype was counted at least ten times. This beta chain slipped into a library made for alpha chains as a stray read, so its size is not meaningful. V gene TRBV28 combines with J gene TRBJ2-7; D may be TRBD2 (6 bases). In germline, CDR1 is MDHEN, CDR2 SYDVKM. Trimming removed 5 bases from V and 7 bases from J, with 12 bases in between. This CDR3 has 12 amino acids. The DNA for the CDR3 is TGTGCCAGCAGTCCCTGGCGGGGAGAGCAGTACTTC. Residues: CASSPWRGEQYF. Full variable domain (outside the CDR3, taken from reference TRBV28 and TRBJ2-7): DVKVTQSSRYLVKRTGEKVFLECVQDMDHENMFWYRQDPGLGLRLIYFSYDVKMKEKGDIPEGYSVSREKKERFSLILESASTNQTSMYLCASSPWRGEQYFGPGTRLTVT.

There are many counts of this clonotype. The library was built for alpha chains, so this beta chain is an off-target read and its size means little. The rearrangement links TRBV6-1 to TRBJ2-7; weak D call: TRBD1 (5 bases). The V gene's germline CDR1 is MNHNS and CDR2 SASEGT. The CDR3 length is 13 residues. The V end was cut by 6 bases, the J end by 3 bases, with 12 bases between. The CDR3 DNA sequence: TGTGCCAGCAGCGCCGGACACCACTACGAGCAGTACTTC. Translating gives CASSAGHHYEQYF.

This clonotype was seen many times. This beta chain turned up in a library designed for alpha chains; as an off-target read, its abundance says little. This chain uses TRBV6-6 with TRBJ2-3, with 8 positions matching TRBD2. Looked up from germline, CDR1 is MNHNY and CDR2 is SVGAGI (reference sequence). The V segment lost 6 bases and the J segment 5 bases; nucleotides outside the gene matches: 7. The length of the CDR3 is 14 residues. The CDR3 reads CASSQGLAGDTQYF. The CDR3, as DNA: TGTGCCAGCAGCCAGGGCCTAGCGGGAGATACGCAGTATTTT.

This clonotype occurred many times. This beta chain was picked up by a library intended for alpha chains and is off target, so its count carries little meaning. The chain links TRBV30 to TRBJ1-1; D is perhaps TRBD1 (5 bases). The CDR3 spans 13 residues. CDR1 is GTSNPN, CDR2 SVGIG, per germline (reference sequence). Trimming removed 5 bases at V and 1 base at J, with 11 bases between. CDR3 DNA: TGTGCCTGGGCGGGACTCCAGAACACTGAAGCTTTCTTT. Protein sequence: CAWAGLQNTEAFF.

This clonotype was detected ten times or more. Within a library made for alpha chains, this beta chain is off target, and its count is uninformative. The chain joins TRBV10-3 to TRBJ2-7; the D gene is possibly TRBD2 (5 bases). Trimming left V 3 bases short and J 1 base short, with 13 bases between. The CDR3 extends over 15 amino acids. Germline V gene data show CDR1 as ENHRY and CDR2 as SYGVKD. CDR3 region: CAISDFSGPSYEQYF. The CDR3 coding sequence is TGTGCCATCAGTGATTTCAGCGGCCCATCCTACGAGCAGTACTTC.

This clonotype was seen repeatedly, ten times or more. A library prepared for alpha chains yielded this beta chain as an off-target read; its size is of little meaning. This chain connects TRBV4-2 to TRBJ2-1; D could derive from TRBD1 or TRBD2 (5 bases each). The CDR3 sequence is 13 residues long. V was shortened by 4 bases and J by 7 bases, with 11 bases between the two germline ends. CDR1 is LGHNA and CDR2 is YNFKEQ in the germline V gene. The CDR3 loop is CASSRGAGNEQFF. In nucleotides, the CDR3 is TGTGCCAGCAGCCGAGGGGCAGGAAATGAGCAGTTCTTC.

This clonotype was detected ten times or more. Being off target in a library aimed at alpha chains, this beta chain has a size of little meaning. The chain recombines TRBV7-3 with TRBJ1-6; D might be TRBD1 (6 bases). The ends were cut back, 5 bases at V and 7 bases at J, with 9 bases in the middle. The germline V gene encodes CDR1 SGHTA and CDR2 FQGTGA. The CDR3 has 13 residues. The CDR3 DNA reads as TGTGCCAGCAGCCCGGACAGAAATTCACCCCTCCACTTT. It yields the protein CASSPDRNSPLHF.

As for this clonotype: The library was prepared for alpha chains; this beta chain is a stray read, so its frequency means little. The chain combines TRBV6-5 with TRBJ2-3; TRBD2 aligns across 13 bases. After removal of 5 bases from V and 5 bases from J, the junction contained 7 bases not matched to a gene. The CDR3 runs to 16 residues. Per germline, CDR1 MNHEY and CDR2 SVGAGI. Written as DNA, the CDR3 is TGTGCCAGCAGTGACCCACTAGCGGGAGGGCAAGATACGCAGTATTTT. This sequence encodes CASSDPLAGGQDTQYF.

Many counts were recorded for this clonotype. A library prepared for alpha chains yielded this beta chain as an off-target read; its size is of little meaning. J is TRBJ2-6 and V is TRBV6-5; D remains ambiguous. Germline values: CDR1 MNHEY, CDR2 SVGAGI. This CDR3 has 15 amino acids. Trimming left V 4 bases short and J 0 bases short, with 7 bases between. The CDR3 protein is CASSLGHSGANVLTF. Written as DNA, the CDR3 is TGTGCCAGCAGTTTAGGGCACTCTGGGGCCAACGTCCTGACTTTC.

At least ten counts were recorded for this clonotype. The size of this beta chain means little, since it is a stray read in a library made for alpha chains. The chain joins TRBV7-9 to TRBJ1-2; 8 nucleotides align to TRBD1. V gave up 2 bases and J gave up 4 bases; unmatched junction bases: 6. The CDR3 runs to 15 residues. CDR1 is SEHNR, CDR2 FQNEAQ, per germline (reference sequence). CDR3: CASSLPEGQAYGYTF. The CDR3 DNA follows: TGTGCCAGCAGCTTACCCGAGGGACAGGCCTATGGCTACACCTTC.

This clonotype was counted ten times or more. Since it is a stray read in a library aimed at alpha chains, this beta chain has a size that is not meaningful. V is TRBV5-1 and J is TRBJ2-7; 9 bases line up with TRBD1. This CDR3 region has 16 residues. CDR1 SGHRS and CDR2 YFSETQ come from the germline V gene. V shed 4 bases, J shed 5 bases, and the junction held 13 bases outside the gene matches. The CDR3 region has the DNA TGCGCCAGCAGCCTGGGCGCGGGACAGGGAGTAAACGAGCAGTACTTC. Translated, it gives CASSLGAGQGVNEQYF.

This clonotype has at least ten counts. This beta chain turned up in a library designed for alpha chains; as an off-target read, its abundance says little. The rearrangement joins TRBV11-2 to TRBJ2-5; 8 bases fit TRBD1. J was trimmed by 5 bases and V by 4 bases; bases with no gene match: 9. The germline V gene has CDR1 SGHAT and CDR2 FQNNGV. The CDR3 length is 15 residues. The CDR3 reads CASSSTAGGAETQYF. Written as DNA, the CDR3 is TGTGCCAGCAGCTCCACGGCAGGGGGCGCCGAGACCCAGTACTTC.

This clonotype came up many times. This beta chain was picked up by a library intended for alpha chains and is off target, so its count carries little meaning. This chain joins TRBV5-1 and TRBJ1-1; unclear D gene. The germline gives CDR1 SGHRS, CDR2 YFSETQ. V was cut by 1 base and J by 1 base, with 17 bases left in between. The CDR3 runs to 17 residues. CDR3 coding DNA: TGCGCCAGCAGCTTGAGAGGGCCATCCCTTGGGAACACTGAAGCTTTCTTT. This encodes CASSLRGPSLGNTEAFF.

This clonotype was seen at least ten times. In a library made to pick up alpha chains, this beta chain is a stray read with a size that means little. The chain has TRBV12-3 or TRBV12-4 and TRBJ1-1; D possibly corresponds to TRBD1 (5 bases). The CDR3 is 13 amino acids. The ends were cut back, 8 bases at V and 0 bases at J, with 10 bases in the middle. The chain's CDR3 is CASRDSMNTEAFF. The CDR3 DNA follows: TGTGCCAGCCGGGACTCAATGAACACTGAAGCTTTCTTT.

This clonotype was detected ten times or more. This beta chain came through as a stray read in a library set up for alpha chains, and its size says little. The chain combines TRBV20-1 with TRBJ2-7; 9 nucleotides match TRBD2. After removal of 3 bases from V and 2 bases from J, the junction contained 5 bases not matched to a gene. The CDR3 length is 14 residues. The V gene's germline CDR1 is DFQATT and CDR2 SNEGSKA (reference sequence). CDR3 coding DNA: TGCAGTGCTAGTGGCGGGAGGGGCACCTACGAGCAGTACTTC. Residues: CSASGGRGTYEQYF.

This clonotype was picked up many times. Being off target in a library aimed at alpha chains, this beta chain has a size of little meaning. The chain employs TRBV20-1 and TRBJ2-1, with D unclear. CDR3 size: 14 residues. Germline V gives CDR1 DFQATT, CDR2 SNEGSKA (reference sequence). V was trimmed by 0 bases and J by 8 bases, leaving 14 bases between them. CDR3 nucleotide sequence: TGCAGTGCTAGAGATCTCTGGGATCGCCATGAGCAGTTCTTC. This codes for CSARDLWDRHEQFF.

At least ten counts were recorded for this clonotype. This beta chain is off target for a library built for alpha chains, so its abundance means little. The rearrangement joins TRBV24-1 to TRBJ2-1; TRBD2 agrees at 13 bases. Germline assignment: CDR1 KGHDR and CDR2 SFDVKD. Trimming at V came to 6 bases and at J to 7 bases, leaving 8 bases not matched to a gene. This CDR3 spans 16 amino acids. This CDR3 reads CATSPRTSGSRNEQFF. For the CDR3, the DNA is TGTGCCACCAGTCCACGGACTAGCGGGAGCCGGAATGAGCAGTTCTTC.

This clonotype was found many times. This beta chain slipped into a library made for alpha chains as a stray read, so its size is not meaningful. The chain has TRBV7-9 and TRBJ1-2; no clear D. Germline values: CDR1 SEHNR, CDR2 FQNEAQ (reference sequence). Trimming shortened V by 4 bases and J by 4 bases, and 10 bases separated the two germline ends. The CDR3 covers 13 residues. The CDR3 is CASSYEARYGYTF. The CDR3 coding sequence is TGTGCCAGCAGCTACGAGGCCCGCTATGGCTACACCTTC.

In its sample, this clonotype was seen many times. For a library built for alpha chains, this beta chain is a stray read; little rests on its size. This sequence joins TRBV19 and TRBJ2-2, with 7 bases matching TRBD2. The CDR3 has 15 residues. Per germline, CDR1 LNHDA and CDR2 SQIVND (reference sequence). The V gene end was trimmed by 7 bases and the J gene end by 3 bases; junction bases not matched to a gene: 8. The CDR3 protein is CASKGGSRYTGELFF. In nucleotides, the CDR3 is TGTGCCAGTAAAGGCGGGAGCCGTTACACCGGGGAGCTGTTTTTT.

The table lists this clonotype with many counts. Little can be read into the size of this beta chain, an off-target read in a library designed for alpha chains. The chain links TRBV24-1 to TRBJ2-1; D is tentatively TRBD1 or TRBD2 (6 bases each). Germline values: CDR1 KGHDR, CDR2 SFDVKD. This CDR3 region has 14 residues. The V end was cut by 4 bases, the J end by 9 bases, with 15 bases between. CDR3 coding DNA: TGTGCCACCAGTGAGTACAGGGACTTCGGTGAGCAGTTCTTC. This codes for CATSEYRDFGEQFF.